Listed here are 5 T cell receptor beta chains from one sample, sequenced in a study of shared clonotypes between healthy human individuals. TCRdb's table, derived via immunoSEQ multiplex PCR, lists solely in-frame clones and lacks some. The sample includes fewer than 2.5 million clones, 80% to 95% of them seen just once. The sample was naive CD4+ T cells from PBMCs. Subset in this sample: CD45RA+ positively selected. The source of these receptors is a young man in good health. Some clones in this sample may be carry-over from other donors' samples.

This chain links TRBV6-1 with TRBJ1-2; D is unresolved. Germline V gene data show CDR1 as MNHNS and CDR2 as SASEGT. V lost 4 bases, J lost 8 bases, and 14 bases lay in between. This CDR3 contains 13 residues. The CDR3 region has the DNA TGTGCCAGCAGTGCCAGTCCCCTCGGCGGCTACACCTTC. Protein sequence: CASSASPLGGYTF.

The V and J genes are TRBV10-3 and TRBJ2-1; no clear D. V shed 2 bases and J shed 0 bases, with 8 bases lying between them. Germline V gene lookup returns CDR1 ENHRY and CDR2 SYGVKD. The CDR3 has 15 residues. The CDR3 here is CAISEGVSSYNEQFF. In DNA form, the CDR3 reads TGTGCCATCAGTGAGGGGGTAAGCTCCTACAATGAGCAGTTCTTC.

This clone has more than one count but fewer than ten. This chain uses TRBV2 with TRBJ1-1; TRBD1 aligns across 9 bases. CDR1 SNHLY and CDR2 FYNNEI come from the germline V gene. The CDR3 has 13 residues. Losses at the gene ends were 5 bases for V and 4 bases for J; bases not matched to a gene: 2. In DNA form, the CDR3 reads TGTGCCAGCAGTTTGGGACAGGGCACTGAAGCTTTCTTT. It codes for CASSLGQGTEAFF.

This clone showed up just once. The chain joins TRBV27 to TRBJ2-5, with 9 bases matching TRBD2. The V and J ends lost 2 bases and 5 bases, in that order; junction bases with no gene match: 12. CDR3 length equals 17 residues. CDR1 and CDR2 from the germline V gene are MNHEY and SMNVEV (reference sequence). In DNA, the CDR3 is TGTGCCAGCAGTTTAGGTCGGGCGGGAGGGCCCGGGGAGACCCAGTACTTC. Translating it yields CASSLGRAGGPGETQYF.

The CDR3 here is CASSPREGANTGELFF. For the CDR3, the DNA is TGTGCCAGCAGTCCGCGGGAGGGCGCGAACACCGGGGAGCTGTTTTTT. The chain joins TRBV27 to TRBJ2-2; 9 nucleotides agree with TRBD2. Germline CDR1 MNHEY, CDR2 SMNVEV (reference sequence). The CDR3 has 16 residues. The V gene end was trimmed by 5 bases and the J gene end by 0 bases; junction bases not matched to a gene: 4.